This T cell receptor (beta chain) comes out of a study of blood T cell repertoires in COVID-19. Study overall: Acute and convalescent COVID-19 samples came from the United States, Italy and Spain.

CDR1 LNHNV and CDR2 YYDKDF come from the germline V gene (reference sequence). V lost 7 bases and J 4 bases, leaving 17 bases between the germline ends. This CDR3 is built from 14 residues. Profiled with immunoSEQ multiplex PCR; TCRdb holds only in-frame clones, not every one. The sample includes about 190,000 clones, approximately 80% of them seen just once. Sequenced input: peripheral blood. This chain uses TRBV15 with TRBJ2-7, with D perhaps TRBD1 (6 bases). This TCR was recovered from a man aged 60-69 years with acute or convalescent COVID-19. Written as DNA, the CDR3 is TGTGCCACCACCAAAGGTACAGGGTTGTACGAGCAGTACTTC. Translation: CATTKGTGLYEQYF.